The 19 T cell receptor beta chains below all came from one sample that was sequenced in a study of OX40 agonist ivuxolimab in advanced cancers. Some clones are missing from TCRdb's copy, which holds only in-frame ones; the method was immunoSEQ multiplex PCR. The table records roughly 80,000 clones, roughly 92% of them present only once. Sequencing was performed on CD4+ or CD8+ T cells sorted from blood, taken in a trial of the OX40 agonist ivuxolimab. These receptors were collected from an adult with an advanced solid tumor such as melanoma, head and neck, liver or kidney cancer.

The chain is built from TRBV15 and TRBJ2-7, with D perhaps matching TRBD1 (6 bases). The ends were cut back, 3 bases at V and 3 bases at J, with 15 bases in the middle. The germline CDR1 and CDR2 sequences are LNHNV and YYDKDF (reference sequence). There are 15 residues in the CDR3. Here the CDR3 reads CATSRDPDRYYEQYF. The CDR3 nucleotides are TGTGCCACCAGCAGGGATCCTGACAGGTACTACGAGCAGTACTTC.

The CDR3 bases are TGTGCCAGCAGTGAAAGGAACGCGGTGGGCGCCAGGTTCTCCAACGTCCTGACTTTC. Encoded protein: CASSERNAVGARFSNVLTF. This chain links TRBV6-1 with TRBJ2-6, with unresolved D. Trimming took off 2 bases at V and 8 bases at J, with 25 bases between the two ends. Germline V gene sequence: CDR1 MNHNS, CDR2 SASEGT. This CDR3 comprises 19 residues.

This chain's CDR3 is CASSFTESEQFF. The DNA of the CDR3 is TGTGCCAGCAGCTTTACCGAAAGTGAGCAGTTCTTC. The genes are TRBV5-4 and TRBJ2-1; D gene ambiguous. The CDR3 covers 12 residues. From germline, CDR1 is SGHNT and CDR2 YYREEE (reference sequence). Deletions cut 2 bases from V and 9 bases from J, with 9 bases between.

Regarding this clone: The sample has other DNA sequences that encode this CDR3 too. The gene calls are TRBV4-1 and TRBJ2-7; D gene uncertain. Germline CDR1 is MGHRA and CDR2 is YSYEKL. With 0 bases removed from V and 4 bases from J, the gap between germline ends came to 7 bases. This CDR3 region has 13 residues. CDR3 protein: CASSQDYPYEQYF. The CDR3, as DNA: TGCGCCAGCAGCCAAGATTATCCTTACGAGCAGTACTTC.

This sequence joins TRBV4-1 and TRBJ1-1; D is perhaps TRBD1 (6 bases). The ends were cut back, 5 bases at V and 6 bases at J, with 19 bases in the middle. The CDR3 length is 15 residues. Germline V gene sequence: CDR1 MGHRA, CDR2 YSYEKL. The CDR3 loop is CASSYRQAGVAEAFF. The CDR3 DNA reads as TGCGCCAGCAGCTACCGACAGGCCGGAGTGGCTGAAGCTTTCTTT.

The CDR3 reads CASSFSGQGYGYTF. CDR3 sequence (DNA): TGTGCCAGCAGCTTTTCGGGACAGGGTTATGGCTACACCTTC. The chain joins TRBV11-2 to TRBJ1-2, with 9 bases identical to TRBD1. Losses at the gene ends were 3 bases for V and 5 bases for J; bases not matched to a gene: 4. The germline gives CDR1 SGHAT, CDR2 FQNNGV. The CDR3 sequence is 14 residues long. Drawing the rest from reference TRBV11-2 and TRBJ1-2, the complete variable domain is EAGVAQSPRYKIIEKRQSVAFWCNPISGHATLYWYQQILGQGPKLLIQFQNNGVVDDSQLPKDRFSAERLKGVDSTLKIQPAKLEDSAVYLCASSFSGQGYGYTFGSGTRLTVV.

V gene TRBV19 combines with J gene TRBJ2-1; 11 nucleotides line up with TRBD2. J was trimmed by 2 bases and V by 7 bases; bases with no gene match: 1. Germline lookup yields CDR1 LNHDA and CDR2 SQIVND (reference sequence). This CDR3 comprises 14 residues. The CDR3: CASKLAGAYNEQFF. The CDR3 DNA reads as TGTGCCAGTAAACTAGCGGGGGCCTACAATGAGCAGTTCTTC.

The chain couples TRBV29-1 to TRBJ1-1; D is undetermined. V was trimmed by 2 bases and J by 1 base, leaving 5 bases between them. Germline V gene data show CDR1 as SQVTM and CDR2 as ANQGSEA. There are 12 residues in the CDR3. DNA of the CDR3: TGCAGCGTTGAACAGGCGAACACTGAAGCTTTCTTT. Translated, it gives CSVEQANTEAFF.

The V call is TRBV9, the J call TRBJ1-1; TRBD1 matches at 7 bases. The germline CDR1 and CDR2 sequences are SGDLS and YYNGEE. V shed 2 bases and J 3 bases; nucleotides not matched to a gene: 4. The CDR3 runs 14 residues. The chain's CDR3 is CASSVTGSDTEAFF. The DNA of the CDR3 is TGTGCCAGCAGCGTGACAGGGTCGGACACTGAAGCTTTCTTT.

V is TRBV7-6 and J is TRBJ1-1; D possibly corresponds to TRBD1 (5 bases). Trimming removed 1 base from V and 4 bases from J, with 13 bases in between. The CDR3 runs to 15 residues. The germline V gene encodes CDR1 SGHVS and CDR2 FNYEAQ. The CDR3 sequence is CASSLGAGTSTEAFF. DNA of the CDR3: TGTGCCAGCAGCTTAGGTGCAGGGACGAGCACTGAAGCTTTCTTT.

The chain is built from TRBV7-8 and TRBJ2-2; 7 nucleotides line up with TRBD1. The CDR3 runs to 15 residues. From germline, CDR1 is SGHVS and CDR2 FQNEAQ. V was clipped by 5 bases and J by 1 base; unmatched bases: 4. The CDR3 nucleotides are TGTGCCAGCAGCCCAGGGACAGTGAACACCGGGGAGCTGTTTTTT. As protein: CASSPGTVNTGELFF.

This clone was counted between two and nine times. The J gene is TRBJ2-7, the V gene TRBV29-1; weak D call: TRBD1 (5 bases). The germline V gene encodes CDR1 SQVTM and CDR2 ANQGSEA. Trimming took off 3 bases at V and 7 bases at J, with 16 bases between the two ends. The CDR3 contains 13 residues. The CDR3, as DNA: TGCAGCGTTGATACAGGCGGTACCCTTGAGCAGTACTTC. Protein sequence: CSVDTGGTLEQYF.

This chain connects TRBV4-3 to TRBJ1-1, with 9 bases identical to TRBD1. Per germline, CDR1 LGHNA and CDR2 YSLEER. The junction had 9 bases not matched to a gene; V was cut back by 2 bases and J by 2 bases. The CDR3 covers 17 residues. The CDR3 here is CASSQRNRGRGNTEAFF. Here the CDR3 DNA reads TGCGCCAGCAGCCAACGGAACAGGGGGCGAGGAAACACTGAAGCTTTCTTT.

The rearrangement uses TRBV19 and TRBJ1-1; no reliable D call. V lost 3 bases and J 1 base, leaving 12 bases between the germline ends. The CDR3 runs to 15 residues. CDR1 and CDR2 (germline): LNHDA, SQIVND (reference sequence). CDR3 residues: CASSIRTAKNTEAFF. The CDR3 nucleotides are TGTGCCAGTAGTATCCGGACGGCCAAGAACACTGAAGCTTTCTTT.

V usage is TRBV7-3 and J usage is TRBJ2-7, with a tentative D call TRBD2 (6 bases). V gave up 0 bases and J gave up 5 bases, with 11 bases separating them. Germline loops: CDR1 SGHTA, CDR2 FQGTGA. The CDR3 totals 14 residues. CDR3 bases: TGTGCCAGCAGCTTAACCGGGGGAGGCGACGAGCAGTACTTC. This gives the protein CASSLTGGGDEQYF.

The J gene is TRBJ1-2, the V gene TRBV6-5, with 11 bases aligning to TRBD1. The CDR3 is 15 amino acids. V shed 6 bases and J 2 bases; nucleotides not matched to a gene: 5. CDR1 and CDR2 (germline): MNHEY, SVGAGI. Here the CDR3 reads CASSPGTGGNYGYTF. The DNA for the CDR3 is TGTGCCAGCAGCCCCGGGACAGGGGGGAACTATGGCTACACCTTC.

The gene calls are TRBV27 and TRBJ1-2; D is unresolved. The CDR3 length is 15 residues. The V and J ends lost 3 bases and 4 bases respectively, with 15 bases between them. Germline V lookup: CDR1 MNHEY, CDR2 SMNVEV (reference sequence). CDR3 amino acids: CASSLWRESFYGYTF. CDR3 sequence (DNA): TGTGCCAGCAGTTTGTGGAGGGAAAGCTTCTATGGCTACACCTTC.

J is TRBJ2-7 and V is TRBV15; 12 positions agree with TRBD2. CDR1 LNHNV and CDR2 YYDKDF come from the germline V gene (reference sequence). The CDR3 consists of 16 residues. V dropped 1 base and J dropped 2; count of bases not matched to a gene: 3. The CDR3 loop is CATSRVTSGGPYEQYF. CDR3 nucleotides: TGTGCCACCAGCAGAGTTACTAGCGGGGGGCCCTACGAGCAGTACTTC. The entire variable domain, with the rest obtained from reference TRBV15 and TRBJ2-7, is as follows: DAMVIQNPRYQVTQFGKPVTLSCSQTLNHNVMYWYQQKSSQAPKLLFHYYDKDFNNEADTPDNFQSRRPNTSFCFLDIRSPGLGDTAMYLCATSRVTSGGPYEQYFGPGTRLTVT.

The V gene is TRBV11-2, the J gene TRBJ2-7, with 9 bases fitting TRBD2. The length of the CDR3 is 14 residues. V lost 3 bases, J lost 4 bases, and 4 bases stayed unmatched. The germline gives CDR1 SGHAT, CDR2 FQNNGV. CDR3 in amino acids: CASSFSGSWYEQYF. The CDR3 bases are TGTGCCAGCAGCTTTAGCGGGAGTTGGTACGAGCAGTACTTC.